A selection of T cell receptor beta chains follows, all from one sample in a study of beta chain features in type 1 diabetes. Assay used: immunoSEQ multiplex PCR; TCRdb lists only in-frame clones, some missing. The profile shows 300,000 to 400,000 clones, around 12% of them singletons. Specimen: naive CD4+ T cells from blood. Receptor source: a young man in good health. The CDR3 runs from the conserved cysteine through the conserved F or W. A D gene is named only where the DNA matches it firmly. Part of the rows lack a size; the others show once, few, many or a class for expanded clones.

cdr3_length | j_call | clone_size | v_call | d_call | cdr3_aa | cdr3_nt
15 | TRBJ1-2 | . | TRBV29-1 | . | CSVGSLDRVHYGYTF | TGCAGCGTTGGGTCTTTGGACAGAGTACACTATGGCTACACCTTC
16 | TRBJ2-3 | few | TRBV5-1 | . | CASSLEGGLNTDTQYF | TGCGCCAGCAGCTTGGAGGGTGGACTAAACACAGATACGCAGTATTTT
14 | TRBJ2-7 | . | TRBV6-5 | . | CASSTHGLSYEQYF | TGTGCCAGCAGCACCCACGGACTTAGCTACGAGCAGTACTTC
15 | TRBJ2-3 | few | TRBV5-1 | . | CASSLSGRATDTQYF | TGCGCCAGCAGCTTATCAGGGCGAGCCACAGATACGCAGTATTTT
15 | TRBJ2-7 | . | TRBV30 | . | CAWSPGVAAVYEQYF | TGTGCCTGGAGCCCCGGGGTAGCGGCGGTCTACGAGCAGTACTTC
15 | TRBJ2-3 | few | TRBV2 | TRBD2 | CASKKLAGGTDTQYF | TGTGCCAGCAAGAAGCTAGCGGGGGGCACAGATACGCAGTATTTT
16 | TRBJ2-1 | many | TRBV4-3 | TRBD2 | CASSPAGLAGNNEQFF | TGCGCCAGCAGCCCGGCGGGACTAGCGGGAAACAATGAGCAGTTCTTC
9 | TRBJ1-2 | . | TRBV30 | . | CAWGGGYTF | TGTGCCTGGGGCGGGGGCTACACCTTC
14 | TRBJ2-3 | . | TRBV6-5 | TRBD2 | CASRPGGHGDTQYF | TGTGCCAGCAGACCGGGGGGGCATGGAGATACGCAGTATTTT
15 | TRBJ2-3 | . | TRBV7-9 | TRBD2 | CASSSGGTFTDTQYF | TGTGCCAGCAGCTCGGGGGGTACCTTCACAGATACGCAGTATTTT
17 | TRBJ2-2 | . | TRBV7-9 | TRBD1 | CASRNRQGREGTGELFF | TGTGCCAGCAGGAACCGACAGGGGCGAGAAGGCACCGGGGAGCTGTTTTTT
16 | TRBJ2-3 | few | TRBV25-1 | . | CASSGIRAGSTDTQYF | TGTGCCAGCAGTGGCATCAGGGCCGGTTCCACAGATACGCAGTATTTT
15 | TRBJ1-2 | . | TRBV7-8 | TRBD1 | CASSSYRGANYGYTF | TGTGCCAGCAGCTCCTACAGGGGGGCTAACTATGGCTACACCTTC
13 | TRBJ2-7 | . | TRBV4-2 | TRBD1 | CASSTDRGPEQYF | TGTGCCAGCAGTACAGACAGGGGGCCGGAGCAGTACTTC
15 | TRBJ2-7 | few | TRBV7-2 | TRBD2 | CASSLDGGSGYEQYF | TGTGCCAGCAGCTTAGACGGTGGTAGCGGGTACGAGCAGTACTTC
16 | TRBJ2-5 | few | TRBV28 | . | CASSLSRGALGETQYF | TGTGCCAGCAGTTTAAGTCGGGGGGCTTTGGGGGAGACCCAGTACTTC
17 | TRBJ2-3 | . | TRBV7-2 | TRBD2 | CASSLTSGGASADTQYF | TGTGCCAGCAGTTTGACTAGCGGGGGGGCGAGTGCAGATACGCAGTATTTT
16 | TRBJ1-4 | . | TRBV11-2 | TRBD1 | CASSHGTGPTNEKLFF | TGTGCCAGCAGCCACGGGACAGGGCCAACTAATGAAAAACTGTTTTTT
18 | TRBJ2-3 | few | TRBV6-1 | TRBD2 | CASSEGRLAGVYADTQYF | TGTGCCAGCAGTGAAGGTCGACTAGCAGGAGTTTATGCAGATACGCAGTATTTT
16 | TRBJ1-5 | few | TRBV18 | . | CASSPFYNRADQPQHF | TGTGCCAGCTCACCTTTTTACAACAGGGCAGATCAGCCCCAGCATTTT
16 | TRBJ2-1 | . | TRBV5-1 | TRBD2 | CASSLGQTSGSYEQFF | TGCGCCAGCAGCTTGGGGCAGACTAGCGGGAGCTATGAGCAGTTCTTC
15 | TRBJ2-3 | few | TRBV5-4 | TRBD1 | CASSLGQGDTDTQYF | TGTGCCAGCAGCTTGGGGCAGGGGGACACAGATACGCAGTATTTT
17 | TRBJ2-7 | . | TRBV2 | TRBD1 | CASSPPPRDRGLYEQYF | TGTGCCAGCAGCCCGCCCCCGAGGGACAGGGGCCTCTACGAGCAGTACTTC
13 | TRBJ2-3 | . | TRBV4-2 | . | CASSPGLADTQYF | TGTGCCAGCAGCCCAGGGTTAGCAGATACGCAGTATTTT
15 | TRBJ2-3 | few | TRBV30 | TRBD1 | CAWSRQGAHGDTQYF | TGTGCCTGGTCAAGGCAGGGGGCGCACGGAGATACGCAGTATTTT
13 | TRBJ2-5 | . | TRBV6-5 | TRBD2 | CASRHGGLETQYF | TGTGCCAGCAGACACGGGGGGTTAGAGACCCAGTACTTC